Each of the 14 T cell receptor beta chains below was sequenced from the same sample in a study of OX40 agonist ivuxolimab in advanced cancers. Some clones are missing from TCRdb's copy, which holds only in-frame ones; the method was immunoSEQ multiplex PCR. The sample includes around 69,000 clones, around 83% seen only once; the top ten take around 0.7%. The sequencing here drew on CD4+ or CD8+ T cells sorted from blood, taken in a trial of the OX40 agonist ivuxolimab. The receptor set was obtained from an adult with an advanced solid tumor such as melanoma, head and neck, liver or kidney cancer.

The V and J genes are TRBV5-4 and TRBJ1-2; 7 nucleotides line up with TRBD1. V shed 4 bases, J shed 5 bases, and the junction held 8 bases outside the gene matches. Germline V CDR1 and CDR2: SGHNT, YYREEE (reference sequence). CDR3 length equals 14 residues. CDR3 sequence: CASSPRDREYGYTF. The CDR3 DNA is TGTGCCAGCAGCCCAAGGGACAGAGAATATGGCTACACCTTC.

The chain couples TRBV6-5 to TRBJ2-1, with a possible D match to TRBD1 (6 bases). Germline CDR1 and CDR2: MNHEY and SVGAGI. The CDR3 is made up of 14 amino acids. V dropped 6 bases and J dropped 4 bases, with 13 bases sitting between them. CDR3 in amino acids: CASSLTTGYNEQFF. In DNA form, the CDR3 reads TGTGCCAGCAGCCTCACCACAGGGTACAATGAGCAGTTCTTC.

This clone occurred a few times. The chain links TRBV7-7 to TRBJ2-1, with a weak D call TRBD2 (6 bases). The germline gives CDR1 SSHAT, CDR2 FNYEAQ (reference sequence). Trimming pared 3 bases from V and 13 bases from J, leaving 16 bases between. The CDR3 sequence is 13 residues long. The chain's CDR3 is CASSFGGGGEQFF. DNA for the CDR3: TGTGCCAGCAGCTTCGGGGGAGGCGGAGAACAGTTCTTC.

The V gene is TRBV19, the J gene TRBJ1-1; D remains ambiguous. Germline V gene lookup returns CDR1 LNHDA and CDR2 SQIVND (reference sequence). Trimming stripped 9 bases from V and 0 bases from J, with 11 bases between. This CDR3 has 13 amino acids. CDR3 residues: CASTRGMNTEAFF. The CDR3 coding sequence is TGTGCCAGCACCCGGGGTATGAACACTGAAGCTTTCTTT. Filled out from reference TRBV19 and TRBJ1-1, the complete variable domain reads DGGITQSPKYLFRKEGQNVTLSCEQNLNHDAMYWYRQDPGQGLRLIYYSQIVNDFQKGDIAEGYSVSREKKESFPLTVTSAQKNPTAFYLCASTRGMNTEAFFGQGTRLTVV.

V gene TRBV7-9 combines with J gene TRBJ2-7; perhaps D is TRBD1 or TRBD2 (5 bases each). This CDR3 is built from 11 residues. Deletions cut 5 bases from V and 7 bases from J, with 9 bases between. The germline V gene has CDR1 SEHNR and CDR2 FQNEAQ (reference sequence). The DNA of the CDR3 is TGTGCCAGCAGCCCCGAGGGGGAGCAGTACTTC. It yields the protein CASSPEGEQYF.

This clone was detected only a few times. The V and J genes are TRBV18 and TRBJ2-1, with TRBD2 as a possible D gene (5 bases). V dropped 3 bases and J dropped 1 base, with 10 bases sitting between them. The CDR3 consists of 15 residues. CDR1 is KGHSH, CDR2 LQKENI, per germline. Here the CDR3 reads CASSPEVLSYNEQFF. In DNA form, the CDR3 reads TGTGCCAGCTCACCGGAGGTACTGTCCTACAATGAGCAGTTCTTC.

V is TRBV7-6 and J is TRBJ1-2; TRBD1 aligns across 7 bases. The CDR3 is 18 amino acids. Unmatched junction bases numbered 15, after V lost 5 bases and J lost 0 bases. The germline CDR1 and CDR2 sequences are SGHVS and FNYEAQ. In nucleotides, the CDR3 is TGTGCCAGCAGCCCGGCCCCGACAGGGTCGAGATCTAACTATGGCTACACCTTC. Protein product: CASSPAPTGSRSNYGYTF. Drawing the rest from reference TRBV7-6 and TRBJ1-2, the complete variable domain is GAGVSQSPRYKVTKRGQDVALRCDPISGHVSLYWYRQALGQGPEFLTYFNYEAQQDKSGLPNDRFSAERPEGSISTLTIQRTEQRDSAMYRCASSPAPTGSRSNYGYTFGSGTRLTVV.

The rearrangement uses TRBV23-1 and TRBJ2-5; D remains unclear. TRBV23-1 is an open reading frame whose function is uncertain. The CDR3 is made up of 13 amino acids. Trimming pared 0 bases from V and 7 bases from J, leaving 9 bases between. As DNA, the CDR3 is TGCGCCAGCAGTCAATCCCCTAAGAGGACCCAGTACTTC. Protein: CASSQSPKRTQYF.

In its sample, this clone was seen a few times. The rearrangement joins TRBV29-1 to TRBJ1-2; tentative D call: TRBD1 (6 bases). The CDR3 loop spans 12 amino acids. CDR1 and CDR2 (germline): SQVTM, ANQGSEA. The V end lost 4 bases, the J end lost 7 bases, and 13 bases lay between the germline ends. CDR3 bases: TGCAGCGTTGGTTTCAGGGGCTCTGGCTACACCTTC. This codes for CSVGFRGSGYTF. The full variable domain, completed using reference TRBV29-1 and TRBJ1-2, is SAVISQKPSRDICQRGTSLTIQCQVDSQVTMMFWYRQQPGQSLTLIATANQGSEATYESGFVIDKFPISRPNLTFSTLTVSNMSPEDSSIYLCSVGFRGSGYTFGSGTRLTVV.

The rearrangement uses TRBV15 and TRBJ1-3; the D is unclear. V lost 3 bases and J lost 9, with 12 bases in between. The CDR3 sequence is 13 residues long. From germline, CDR1 is LNHNV and CDR2 YYDKDF (reference sequence). The CDR3 coding sequence is TGTGCCACCAGCAGGGCACCCGAGGGCACCATATATTTT. Translation gives CATSRAPEGTIYF.

The V gene is TRBV5-4, the J gene TRBJ2-7; D is uncertain. The germline CDR1 and CDR2 sequences are SGHNT and YYREEE (reference sequence). This CDR3 is 15 amino acids long. Trimming left V 2 bases short and J 0 bases short, with 12 bases between. The CDR3 region is CASSFGPSSSYEQYF. The CDR3 DNA is TGTGCCAGCAGCTTTGGGCCGTCGAGCTCCTACGAGCAGTACTTC. Supplemented by reference TRBV5-4 and TRBJ2-7, the full variable domain reads ETGVTQSPTHLIKTRGQQVTLRCSSQSGHNTVSWYQQALGQGPQFIFQYYREEENGRGNFPPRFSGLQFPNYSSELNVNALELDDSALYLCASSFGPSSSYEQYFGPGTRLTVT.

This clone appeared a few times. This CDR3 reads CATRGTTDGYTF. The CDR3, as DNA: TGCGCCACCAGAGGGACAACCGATGGCTACACCTTC. The V call is TRBV5-1, the J call TRBJ1-2; TRBD1 is a possible D gene (6 bases). Germline CDR1 and CDR2: SGHRS and YFSETQ. Trimming took 9 bases from V and 6 from J, leaving 15 bases between them. This CDR3 is 12 amino acids long.

This clone has just a few counts. V usage is TRBV6-1 and J usage is TRBJ1-2, with D possibly matching TRBD1 (6 bases). Trimming cost V 6 bases and J 4 bases, with 15 bases left between them. The germline CDR1 and CDR2 sequences are MNHNS and SASEGT. The CDR3 is made up of 14 amino acids. CDR3 bases: TGTGCCAGCAGGCGGGAGGAAGGGGGCTATGGCTACACCTTC. Translation gives CASRREEGGYGYTF.

This clone appeared a single time. The CDR3 protein is CASTQGGLNEKLFF. CDR3 coding DNA: TGTGCCAGCACCCAGGGGGGTCTTAATGAAAAACTGTTTTTT. The gene calls are TRBV2 and TRBJ1-4; 7 bases align to TRBD1. The CDR3 covers 14 residues. Germline V gene data show CDR1 as SNHLY and CDR2 as FYNNEI. With V trimmed by 7 bases and J by 4 bases, 6 bases remained unmatched.